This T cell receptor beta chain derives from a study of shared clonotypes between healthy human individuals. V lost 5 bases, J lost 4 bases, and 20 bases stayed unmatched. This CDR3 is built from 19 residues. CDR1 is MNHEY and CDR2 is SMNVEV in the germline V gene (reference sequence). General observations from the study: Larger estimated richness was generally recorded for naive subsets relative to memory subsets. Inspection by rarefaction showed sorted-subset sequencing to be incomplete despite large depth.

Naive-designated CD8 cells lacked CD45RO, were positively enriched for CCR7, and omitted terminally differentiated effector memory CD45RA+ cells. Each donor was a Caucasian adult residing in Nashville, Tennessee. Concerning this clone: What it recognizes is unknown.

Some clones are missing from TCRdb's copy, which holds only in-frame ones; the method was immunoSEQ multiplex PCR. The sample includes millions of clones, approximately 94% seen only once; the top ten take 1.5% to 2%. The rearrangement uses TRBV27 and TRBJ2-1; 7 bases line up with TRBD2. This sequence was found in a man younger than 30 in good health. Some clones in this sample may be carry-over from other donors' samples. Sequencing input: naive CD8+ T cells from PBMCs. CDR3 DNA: TGTGCCAGCAGTCCATTACCGCCCTTAGGCGGGAGTAGGTACAATGAGCAGTTCTTC. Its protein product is CASSPLPPLGGSRYNEQFF.